This TCR beta chain was captured in a study of cytotoxic CD8 clonotypes in ibrutinib-treated CLL. Turning to the study itself: Partial responses numbered roughly 25 and complete responses 2; after a median around 63 months, roughly 15 stayed remitted and about twelve progressed. Study-wide points: While tracking circulating CD8+ T-cell counts, baseline clonality exceeded that of age-matched healthy donors. Sampling times (in sustained-remission versus progressing patients) were not the same.

A note on this clone: Antigen unknown.

The CDR3 totals 15 residues. Trimming removed 5 bases at V and 1 base at J, with 13 bases between. Germline CDR1 ENHRY, CDR2 SYGVKD. Clones were sequenced by immunoSEQ multiplex PCR, and TCRdb holds only the in-frame ones, with some missing. The data hold around 52,000 clones, with roughly 50% observed a single time. This clonotype was sampled from a human donor with chronic lymphocytic leukemia. The V gene is TRBV10-3, the J gene TRBJ2-3; a possible D gene is TRBD1 (5 bases). The sequencing here drew on PBMCs, taken after 24 months of ibrutinib treatment. The DNA for the CDR3 is TGTGCCATCAGTTTCGGACAAGGCGGCACAGATACGCAGTATTTT. Amino acids: CAISFGQGGTDTQYF.